This TCR beta chain was observed in a study of human T cells and chemical hapten exposure. Study as a whole: Patients, chiefly female, had alopecia areata, totalis or universalis.

This clonotype was seen repeatedly, ten times or more. Time point defined: patch test 1, 2 weeks after DPC sensitization. Treatment indicated: therapeutic diphenylcyclopropenone sensitization with weekly scalp DPC. Germline V CDR1 and CDR2: MGHRA, YSYEKL. This CDR3 is built from 17 residues. V shed 0 bases and J shed 3 bases, with 17 bases lying between them. TCRdb itself ran the RACE reads through MiXCR, one entry per CDR3 protein. The data show approximately 110,000 distinct CDR3 sequences, approximately 11% seen once. This specimen consisted of whole blood, obtained in connection with sensitization to the hapten diphenylcyclopropenone (DPC). The V call is TRBV4-1, the J call TRBJ1-2; D is perhaps TRBD1 (5 bases). The clonotype comes from a middle-aged woman with alopecia areata. Some clones in this sample may be carry-over from other donors' samples. CDR3 sequence reads: CASSQDWQGANHYGYTF. The CDR3 region has the DNA TGCGCCAGCAGCCAAGATTGGCAGGGCGCTAATCACTATGGCTACACCTTC.